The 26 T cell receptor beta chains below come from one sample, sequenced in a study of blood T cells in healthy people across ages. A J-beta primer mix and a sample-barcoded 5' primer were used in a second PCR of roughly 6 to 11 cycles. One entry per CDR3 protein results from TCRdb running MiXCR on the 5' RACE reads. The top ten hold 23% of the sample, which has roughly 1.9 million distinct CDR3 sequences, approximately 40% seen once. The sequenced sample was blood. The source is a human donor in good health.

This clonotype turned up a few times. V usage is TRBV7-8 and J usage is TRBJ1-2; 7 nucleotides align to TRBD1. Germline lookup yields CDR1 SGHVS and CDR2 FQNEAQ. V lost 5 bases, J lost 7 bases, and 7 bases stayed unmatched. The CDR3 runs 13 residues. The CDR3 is CASSTRTGTGYTF. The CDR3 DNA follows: TGTGCCAGCAGCACCCGGACAGGAACTGGCTACACCTTC.

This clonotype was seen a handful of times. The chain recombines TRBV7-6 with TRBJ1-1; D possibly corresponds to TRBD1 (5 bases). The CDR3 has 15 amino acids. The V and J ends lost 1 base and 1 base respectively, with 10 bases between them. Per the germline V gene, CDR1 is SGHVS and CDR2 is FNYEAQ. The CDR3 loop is CASSLGGATNTEAFF. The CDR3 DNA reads TGTGCCAGCAGCTTAGGCGGGGCTACGAACACTGAAGCTTTCTTT.

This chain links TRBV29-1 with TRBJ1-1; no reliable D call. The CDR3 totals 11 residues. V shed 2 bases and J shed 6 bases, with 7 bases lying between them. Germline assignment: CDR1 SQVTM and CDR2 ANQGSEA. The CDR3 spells CSVEIGAEAFF. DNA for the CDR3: TGCAGCGTTGAAATAGGAGCTGAAGCTTTCTTT.

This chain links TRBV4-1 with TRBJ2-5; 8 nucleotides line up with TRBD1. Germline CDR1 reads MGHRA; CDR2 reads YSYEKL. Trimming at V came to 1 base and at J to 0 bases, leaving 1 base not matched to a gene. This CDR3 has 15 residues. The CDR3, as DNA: TGCGCCAGCAGCCAAGGGGACAGGTACCAAGAGACCCAGTACTTC. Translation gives CASSQGDRYQETQYF.

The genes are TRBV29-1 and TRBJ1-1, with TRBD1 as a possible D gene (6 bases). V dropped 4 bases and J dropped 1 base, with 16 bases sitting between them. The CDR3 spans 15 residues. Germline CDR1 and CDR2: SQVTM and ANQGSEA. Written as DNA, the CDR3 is TGCAGCGTTGTCCGAGAGGGGGGGGGGAACACTGAAGCTTTCTTT. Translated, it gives CSVVREGGGNTEAFF.

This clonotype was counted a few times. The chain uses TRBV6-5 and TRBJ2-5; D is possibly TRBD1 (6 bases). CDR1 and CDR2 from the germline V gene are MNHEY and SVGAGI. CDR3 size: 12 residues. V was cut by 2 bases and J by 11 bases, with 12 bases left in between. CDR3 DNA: TGTGCCAGCAGTTACATTAAGGGACAACAGTACTTC. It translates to CASSYIKGQQYF.

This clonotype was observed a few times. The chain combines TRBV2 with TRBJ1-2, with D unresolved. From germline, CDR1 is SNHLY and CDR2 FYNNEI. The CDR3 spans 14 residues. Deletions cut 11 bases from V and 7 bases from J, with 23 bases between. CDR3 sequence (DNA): TGTGCCGGCTCCGTATGGGAGTCCCCTATTGGCTACACCTTC. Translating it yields CAGSVWESPIGYTF. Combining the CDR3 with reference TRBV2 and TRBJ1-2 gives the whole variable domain EPEVTQTPSHQVTQMGQEVILRCVPISNHLYFYWYRQILGQKVEFLVSFYNNEISEKSEIFDDQFSVERPDGSNFTLKIRSTKLEDSAMYFCAGSVWESPIGYTFGSGTRLTVV.

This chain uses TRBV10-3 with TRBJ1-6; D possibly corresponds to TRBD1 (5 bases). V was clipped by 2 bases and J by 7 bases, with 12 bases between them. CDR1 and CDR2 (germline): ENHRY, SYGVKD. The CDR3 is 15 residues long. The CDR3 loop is CAISELYGANSPLHF. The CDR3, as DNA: TGTGCCATCAGTGAGCTCTATGGGGCGAATTCACCCCTCCACTTT.

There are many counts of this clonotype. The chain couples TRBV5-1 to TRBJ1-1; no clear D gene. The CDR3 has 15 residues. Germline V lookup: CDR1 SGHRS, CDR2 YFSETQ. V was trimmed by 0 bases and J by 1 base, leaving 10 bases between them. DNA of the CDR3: TGCGCCAGCAGCTTGGGGACGTACGGGAACACTGAAGCTTTCTTT. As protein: CASSLGTYGNTEAFF.

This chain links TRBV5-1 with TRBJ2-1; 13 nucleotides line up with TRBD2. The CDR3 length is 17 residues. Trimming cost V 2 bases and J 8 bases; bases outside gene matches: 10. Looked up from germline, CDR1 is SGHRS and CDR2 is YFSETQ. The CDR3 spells CASSLGLAGAYGDEQFF. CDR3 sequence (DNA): TGCGCCAGCAGCTTAGGACTAGCGGGGGCTTATGGGGATGAGCAGTTCTTC. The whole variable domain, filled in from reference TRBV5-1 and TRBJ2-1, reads KAGVTQTPRYLIKTRGQQVTLSCSPISGHRSVSWYQQTPGQGLQFLFEYFSETQRNKGNFPGRFSGRQFSNSRSEMNVSTLELGDSALYLCASSLGLAGAYGDEQFFGPGTRLTVL.

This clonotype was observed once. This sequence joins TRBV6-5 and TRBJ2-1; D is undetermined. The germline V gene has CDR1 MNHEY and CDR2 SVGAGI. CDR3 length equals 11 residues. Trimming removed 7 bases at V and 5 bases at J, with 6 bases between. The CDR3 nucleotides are TGTGCCAGCACCACTGACAATGAGCAGTTCTTC. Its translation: CASTTDNEQFF.

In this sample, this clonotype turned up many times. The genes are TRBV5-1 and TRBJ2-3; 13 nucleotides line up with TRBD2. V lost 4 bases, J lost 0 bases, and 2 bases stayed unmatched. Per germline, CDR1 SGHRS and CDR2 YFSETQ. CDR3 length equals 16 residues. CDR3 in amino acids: CASSPGLAGSTDTQYF. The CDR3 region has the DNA TGCGCCAGCAGCCCGGGACTAGCGGGGAGCACAGATACGCAGTATTTT.

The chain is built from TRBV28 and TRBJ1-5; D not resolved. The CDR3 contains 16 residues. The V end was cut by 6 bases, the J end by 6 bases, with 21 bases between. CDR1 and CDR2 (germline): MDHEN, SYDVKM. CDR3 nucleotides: TGTGCCAGCAGCCCCATCGATTCGGGTTTGGGTCAGCCCCAGCATTTT. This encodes CASSPIDSGLGQPQHF.

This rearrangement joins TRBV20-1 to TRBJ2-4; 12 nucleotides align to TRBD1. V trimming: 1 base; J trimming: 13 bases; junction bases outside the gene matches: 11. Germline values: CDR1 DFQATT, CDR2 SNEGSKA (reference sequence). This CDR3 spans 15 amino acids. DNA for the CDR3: TGCAGTGCTAGAGGCCGGGACAGGGGGCTCGGAGAGCAGTACTTC. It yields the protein CSARGRDRGLGEQYF.

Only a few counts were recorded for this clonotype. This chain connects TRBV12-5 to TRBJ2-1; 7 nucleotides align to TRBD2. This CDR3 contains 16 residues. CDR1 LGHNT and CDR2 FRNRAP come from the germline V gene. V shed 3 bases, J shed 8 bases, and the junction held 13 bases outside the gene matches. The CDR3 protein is CASGFKSSGVTHEQFF. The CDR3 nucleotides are TGTGCTAGTGGTTTTAAATCCAGCGGGGTTACCCATGAGCAGTTCTTC.

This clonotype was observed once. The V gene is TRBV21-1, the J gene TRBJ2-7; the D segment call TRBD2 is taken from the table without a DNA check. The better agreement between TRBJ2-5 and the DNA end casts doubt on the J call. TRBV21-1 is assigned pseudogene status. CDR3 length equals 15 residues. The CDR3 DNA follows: TGTGCCAGTTTGATACAGGGCCCGACGGAAGAGACCCAGTACTTC. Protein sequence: CASLIQGPTEETQYF.

The DNA of the CDR3 is TGTGCCATCAGTGACATTAGCAATCAGCCCCAGCATTTT. Translation: CAISDISNQPQHF. The V call is TRBV10-3, the J call TRBJ1-5; no reliable D call. CDR3 length: 13 amino acids. Deletions cut 3 bases from V and 0 bases from J, with 3 bases between. Germline V lookup: CDR1 ENHRY, CDR2 SYGVKD.

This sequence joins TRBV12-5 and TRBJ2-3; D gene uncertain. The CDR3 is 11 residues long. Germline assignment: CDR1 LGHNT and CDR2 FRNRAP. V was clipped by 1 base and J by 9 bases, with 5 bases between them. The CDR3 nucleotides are TGTGCTAGTGGTTTGGCCTGGACGCAGTATTTT. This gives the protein CASGLAWTQYF. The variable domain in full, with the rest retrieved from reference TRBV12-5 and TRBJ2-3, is DARVTQTPRHKVTEMGQEVTMRCQPILGHNTVFWYRQTMMQGLELLAYFRNRAPLDDSGMPKDRFSAEMPDATLATLKIQPSEPRDSAVYFCASGLAWTQYFGPGTRLTVL.

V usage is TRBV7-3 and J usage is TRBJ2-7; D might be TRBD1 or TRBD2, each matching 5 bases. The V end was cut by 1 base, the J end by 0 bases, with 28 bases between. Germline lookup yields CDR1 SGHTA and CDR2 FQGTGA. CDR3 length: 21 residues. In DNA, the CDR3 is TGTGCCAGCAGCTTAATTACGGTGGGGGTCCCCCCCATGGGACGCTCCTACGAGCAGTACTTC. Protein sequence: CASSLITVGVPPMGRSYEQYF.

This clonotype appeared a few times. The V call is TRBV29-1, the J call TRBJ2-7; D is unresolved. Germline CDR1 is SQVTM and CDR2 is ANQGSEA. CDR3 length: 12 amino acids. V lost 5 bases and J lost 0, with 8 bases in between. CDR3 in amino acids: CSVLTDSYEQYF. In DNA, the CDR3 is TGCAGCGTTTTGACGGACTCCTACGAGCAGTACTTC.

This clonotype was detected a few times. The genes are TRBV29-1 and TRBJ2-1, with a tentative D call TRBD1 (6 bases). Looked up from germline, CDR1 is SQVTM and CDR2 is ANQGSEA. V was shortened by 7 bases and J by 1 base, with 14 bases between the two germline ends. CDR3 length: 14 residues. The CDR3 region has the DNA TGCAGCGCCCAAAAAGGGGGTTCCTACAATGAGCAGTTCTTC. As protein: CSAQKGGSYNEQFF.

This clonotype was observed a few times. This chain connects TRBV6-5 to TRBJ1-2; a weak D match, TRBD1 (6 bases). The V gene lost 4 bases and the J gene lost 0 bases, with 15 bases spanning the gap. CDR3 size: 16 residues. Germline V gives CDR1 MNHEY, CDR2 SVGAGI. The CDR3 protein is CASSFQGPPANYGYTF. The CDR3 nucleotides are TGTGCCAGCAGTTTCCAGGGGCCCCCCGCTAACTATGGCTACACCTTC.

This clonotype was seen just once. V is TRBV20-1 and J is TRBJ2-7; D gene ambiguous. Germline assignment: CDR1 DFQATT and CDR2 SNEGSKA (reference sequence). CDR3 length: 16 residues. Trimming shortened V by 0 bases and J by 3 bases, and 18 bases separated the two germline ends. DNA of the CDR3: TGCAGTGCTAGAGATGGACGCGCTGTGTGGAACTACGAGCAGTACTTC. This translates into CSARDGRAVWNYEQYF.

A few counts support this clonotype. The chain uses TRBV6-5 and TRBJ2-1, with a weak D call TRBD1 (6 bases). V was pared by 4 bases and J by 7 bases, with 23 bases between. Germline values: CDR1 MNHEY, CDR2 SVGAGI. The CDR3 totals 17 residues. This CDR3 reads CASSFNPAEGDLNEQFF. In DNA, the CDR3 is TGTGCCAGCAGTTTCAACCCGGCCGAGGGGGATTTGAATGAGCAGTTCTTC.

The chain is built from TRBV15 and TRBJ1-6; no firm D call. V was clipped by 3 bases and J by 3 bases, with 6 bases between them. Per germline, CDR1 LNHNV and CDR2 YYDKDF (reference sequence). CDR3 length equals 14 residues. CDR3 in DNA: TGTGCCACCAGCAGCCGGGACTATAATTCACCCCTCCACTTT. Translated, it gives CATSSRDYNSPLHF.

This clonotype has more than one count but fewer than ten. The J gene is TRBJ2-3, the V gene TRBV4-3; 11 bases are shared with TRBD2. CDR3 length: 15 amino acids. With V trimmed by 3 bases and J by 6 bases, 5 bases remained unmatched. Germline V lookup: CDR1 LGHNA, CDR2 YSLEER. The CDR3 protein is CASSQVAGGLDTQYF. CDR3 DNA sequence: TGCGCCAGCAGCCAGGTAGCGGGGGGGCTGGATACGCAGTATTTT.